This is a list of T cell receptor beta chains from one sample in a study of vaccination and CD4 T cells after COVID-19. Their recognized antigens are unknown. TCRdb independently ran MiXCR on the PCR reads; one entry per CDR3 protein. Of some 16,000 distinct CDR3 sequences in the sample, approximately 53% were seen once. The sequencing input was CD4+ T cells from blood, cultured in vitro. The receptors come from a human donor who had recovered from COVID-19. Each CDR3 is given without its conserved first and last residue.

CDR3 length	V gene	J gene	CDR3 protein
12	TRBV20-1	TRBJ1-5	SAKGDLSNQPQH
14	TRBV4-1	TRBJ2-4	ASSQMDRGSADIQY
11	TRBV20-1	TRBJ2-1	SARDYRREERF
16	TRBV27	TRBJ1-6	ASSHTDPLYRGNSPLH
13	TRBV27	TRBJ2-7	ASSTIKRDTGEQY
13	TRBV2	TRBJ1-5	ASSDQGGHNQPQH
15	TRBV12-3/TRBV12-4	TRBJ1-1	ASSSGQGKGENTEAF
11	TRBV28	TRBJ1-2	ASSPNMLYGYT
13	TRBV6-1	TRBJ2-1	ASRAGTSGWDEQF
14	TRBV11-2	TRBJ2-5	ASSFNRGGLTKTQY